Detailed here is one T cell receptor beta chain. Its antigen remains unidentified. The record originates from a study of post-analysis software for immune sequencing data. Study findings and constraints: Patients carried a few TRBV segments more frequently than controls did, and TRBV5-6, TRBV5-1 and TRBV20-1 were among them. Co-batched samples clustered tightly together by F measure. Normalized Chao1 diversity in multiple sclerosis patients fell significantly below that of controls.

The V end was cut by 3 bases, the J end by 5 bases, with 7 bases between. Germline V CDR1 and CDR2: ENHRY, SYGVKD. The CDR3 spans 12 residues. The authors incorporated unique molecular identifiers into the TCR beta cDNA libraries. T cells, about 0.9 to 10 million of them, yielded approximately 530,000 cDNA molecules. TCRdb recomputed calls from the PCR reads with MiXCR, one row per CDR3 protein. Of around 260,000 distinct CDR3 sequences listed, 36% are singletons. J is TRBJ2-5 and V is TRBV10-3; D not certain. This TCR derives from a girl aged 5-17 years with multiple sclerosis. The sequenced material came from blood. CDR3 sequence reads: CAISERVETQYF. CDR3 DNA: TGTGCCATCAGTGAACGGGTCGAGACCCAGTACTTC.